This is a list of T cell receptor beta chains from one sample in a study of blood T cell repertoires in COVID-19. Using immunoSEQ multiplex PCR, the repertoire was profiled, and TCRdb retains in-frame clones only, with some absent. In the table there are roughly 26,000 clones, about 90% of which are singletons. Material for sequencing was peripheral blood. The origin of the receptors is a human donor in a cohort sampled during active COVID-19. Both conserved end residues are trimmed from each CDR3.

TRBV29-1	TRBJ2-1	SVGAGTSGYNEQF
TRBV19	TRBJ2-2	ASSAWGTGGFGELF
TRBV18	TRBJ2-2	ASSPPLAAGTGELF
TRBV5-1	TRBJ1-1	ASRGQGRLGTEAF
TRBV29-1	TRBJ1-2	SVELDRGRDGYT
TRBV2	TRBJ1-6	ATSKRNSPLH
TRBV27	TRBJ2-6	ASSLSPGAGANVLT
TRBV18	TRBJ1-1	ASSPPTGRAEAF
TRBV27	TRBJ2-3	ASSQSGGAQY
TRBV6-5	TRBJ2-3	ASRRGQGSTDTQY
TRBV5-1	TRBJ1-3	ASSLDPSGNTIY
TRBV15	TRBJ1-5	ATSPDADRRPQH
TRBV2	TRBJ1-5	ASSAGVQPQH
TRBV21-1	TRBJ1-3	ASSPSDTRTLTAGNTIY
TRBV5-1	TRBJ2-7	ASSFTSGAYEQY
TRBV12-3/TRBV12-4	TRBJ1-5	ASGPYQPQH
TRBV5-1	TRBJ2-3	ASSLGQGMIDTQY
TRBV5-1	TRBJ2-2	ASRKERGGANTGELF
TRBV7-2	TRBJ1-1	ASSPAPGRRTEAF
TRBV5-4	TRBJ1-1	ASSLAWRGNTEAF
TRBV24-1	TRBJ2-2	ATSDPASRGTGELF
TRBV28	TRBJ2-2	ASYGTVQTGELF
TRBV9	TRBJ2-3	ASSPGASNTDTQY
TRBV9	TRBJ2-5	ASSVEGSGGARETQY
TRBV15	TRBJ1-4	ATSRDRGSEKLF
TRBV7-9	TRBJ1-2	ASSLSGTGGFGYT
TRBV6-5	TRBJ2-1	ASSYPLGNEQF
TRBV29-1	TRBJ2-2	SVRTQRGTGELF
TRBV5-4	TRBJ1-2	ASSLGGTGGGRYGYT
TRBV6-1	TRBJ1-6	ASSEFGNIVNSPLH
TRBV5-6	TRBJ1-2	ASSWGTGGTLGYT
TRBV5-1	TRBJ1-1	ASSLATGQGNTEAF
TRBV5-1	TRBJ1-2	ASRRTGGEEDYGYT
TRBV18	TRBJ2-5	ASSPEETQY
TRBV4-2	TRBJ2-1	ASSLSGGSSYNEQF
TRBV10-1	TRBJ2-7	ASSDSSGGWSSEQY
TRBV4-2	TRBJ2-7	ASSQHGTGSSYEQY
TRBV20-1	TRBJ1-6	SASLLYREGNSPLH
TRBV5-1	TRBJ2-3	ASSLALVADTQY
TRBV4-1	TRBJ1-4	ASSQVSLAARRPVKLF
TRBV6-5	TRBJ2-1	ASRTGGEQF
TRBV10-3	TRBJ1-1	AISEPQGRNTEAF
TRBV3-1/TRBV3-2	TRBJ2-5	ASSLQGLAGGQAQY